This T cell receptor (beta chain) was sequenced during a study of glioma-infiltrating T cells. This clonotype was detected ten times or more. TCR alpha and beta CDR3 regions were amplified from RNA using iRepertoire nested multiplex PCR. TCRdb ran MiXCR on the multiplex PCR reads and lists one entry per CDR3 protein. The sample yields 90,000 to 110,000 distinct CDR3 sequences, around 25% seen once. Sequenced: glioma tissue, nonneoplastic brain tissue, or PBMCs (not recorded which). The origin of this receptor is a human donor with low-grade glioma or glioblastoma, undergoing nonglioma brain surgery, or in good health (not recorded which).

The CDR3 spells CASSYPEARDNEQFF. The CDR3 DNA sequence: TGTGCCAGCAGTTACCCGGAGGCTCGGGACAATGAGCAGTTCTTC. The chain carries TRBV6-2 or TRBV6-3 and TRBJ2-1; possible D gene TRBD2, 5 bases. V gave up 2 bases and J gave up 5 bases, with 13 bases separating them. The CDR3 runs to 15 residues. The germline gives CDR1 MNHEY, CDR2 SVGEGT.